This T cell receptor (beta chain) is from a study of cytomegalovirus exposure and HLA in healthy donors. In the case of this clone: The antigen remains unidentified.

TCRdb's copy holds only in-frame clones and misses some; the assay was immunoSEQ multiplex PCR. The sample includes hundreds of thousands of clones, roughly 87% of them seen just once. Germline loops: CDR1 KGHSH, CDR2 LQKENI. Trimming stripped 3 bases from V and 1 base from J, with 9 bases between. The CDR3 totals 14 residues. Findings of the study overall: Cytomegalovirus status was reportedly diagnosed by the classifier with high sensitivity and specificity. The investigators catalogued 150 to 200 TCR beta chains as cytomegalovirus-associated.

The clonotype originates from a woman under 30 in good health and CMV-seropositive. This rearrangement joins TRBV18 to TRBJ1-2; maybe TRBD1 (6 bases). Sequencing used PBMCs. The CDR3 reads CASSPRTDNYGYTF. CDR3 nucleotide sequence: TGTGCCAGCTCACCGCGGACAGATAACTATGGCTACACCTTC. Combining the CDR3 with reference TRBV18 and TRBJ1-2 gives the whole variable domain NAGVMQNPRHLVRRRGQEARLRCSPMKGHSHVYWYRQLPEEGLKFMVYLQKENIIDESGMPKERFSAEFPKEGPSILRIQQVVRGDSAAYFCASSPRTDNYGYTFGSGTRLTVV.